These T cell receptor beta chains were read from a single sample in a study of T cell changes during pregnancy in multiple sclerosis. Profiling relied on immunoSEQ multiplex PCR, and the TCRdb table lists in-frame clones only, not all of them. Of roughly 110,000 clones listed, less than 95% are singletons. This specimen consisted of peripheral blood, obtained after pregnancy. The source is a female donor with multiple sclerosis, enrolled in a pregnancy study. Each CDR3 is given with its conserved first and last residue. A row's size may be missing; if present it is once, few, many or a size class.

clone_size cdr3_length j_call v_call cdr3_aa
. 16 TRBJ2-7 TRBV9 CASSVEPDIQSYEQYF
. 16 TRBJ2-1 TRBV28 CASSWVRGRALNEQFF
. 14 TRBJ2-5 TRBV5-4 CASSDGAGAETQYF
. 13 TRBJ2-7 TRBV19 CASSIDSAYEQYF
. 13 TRBJ2-7 TRBV29-1 CSFRQGMSYEQYF
. 13 TRBJ1-2 TRBV6-1 CASSLYSTYGYTF
. 16 TRBJ1-3 TRBV5-1 CASSPLQEYSGNTIYF
. 16 TRBJ2-1 TRBV7-2 CASSLAGGRLDNEQFF
. 15 TRBJ2-1 TRBV7-2 CASSDSGGSYNEQFF
once 16 TRBJ2-3 TRBV9 CASSVGVGGGTDTQYF
. 14 TRBJ2-7 TRBV7-2 CASSLEQGSYEQYF
. 15 TRBJ1-2 TRBV5-1 CASSLEGGAVYGYTF
. 14 TRBJ2-7 TRBV30 CAWSSDRVDYEQYF
. 13 TRBJ1-1 TRBV19 CASTWTGGTEAFF
. 14 TRBJ2-7 TRBV5-1 CASSTAPAVYEQYF
. 16 TRBJ2-1 TRBV2 CASSEGTGFTYNEQFF
. 11 TRBJ2-7 TRBV30 CAGARGYEQYF
. 14 TRBJ1-4 TRBV28 CASRLTGLRGKLFF
. 13 TRBJ2-1 TRBV7-3 CASSLNRANEQFF
. 15 TRBJ2-1 TRBV5-1 CASSLAPGTGPEQFF
. 18 TRBJ1-2 TRBV29-1 CSVEVLRVGRSVNYGYTF
. 13 TRBJ2-7 TRBV18 CASSPALPAEQYF
. 16 TRBJ1-1 TRBV5-5 CASSFPPLGGATEAFF
. 13 TRBJ2-7 TRBV6-5 CASSRIQGNEQYF
once 17 TRBJ2-7 TRBV7-8 CASSHGSSGSWAYEQYF
. 14 TRBJ2-5 TRBV9 CASSVMGSEETQYF
. 15 TRBJ2-7 TRBV6-1 CASRGPPGQAYEQYF
. 15 TRBJ1-6 TRBV19 CASNRLQGQNSPLHF
. 16 TRBJ2-2 TRBV5-6 CASSLARQGSSGELFF
. 16 TRBJ2-5 TRBV15 CATSRDGPSGGGTQYF
. 13 TRBJ2-7 TRBV2 CASSASGSYEQYF
. 12 TRBJ1-5 TRBV6-5 CASTTGDQPQHF
. 13 TRBJ1-5 TRBV5-8 CASSSDSNQPQHF
. 16 TRBJ1-1 TRBV18 CASSPSRVGAFTEAFF
. 11 TRBJ1-2 TRBV19 CASSIEDGYTF
. 16 TRBJ1-2 TRBV2 CASLLSGRVYNYGYTF
. 14 TRBJ1-1 TRBV5-4 CASSRTGRKTEAFF
. 14 TRBJ1-4 TRBV19 CASSSDRLSEKLFF
. 14 TRBJ2-3 TRBV27 CASSYRSDTDTQYF
. 15 TRBJ1-2 TRBV27 CASSLGREGVWGYTF
. 13 TRBJ1-1 TRBV5-1 CASSLARNTEAFF
. 14 TRBJ1-1 TRBV18 CASSHRVRTVEAFF
. 14 TRBJ2-5 TRBV5-6 CASSTGLYWETQYF
. 14 TRBJ2-1 TRBV7-9 CATPYRGSYNEQFF
. 15 TRBJ2-3 TRBV29-1 CSVETGQGKPDTQYF
. 14 TRBJ2-3 TRBV5-1 CASSLGGRADTQYF
. 14 TRBJ2-3 TRBV2 CASRGLWRGDTQYF
. 16 TRBJ1-1 TRBV29-1 CSVDRTGTAMNTEAFF
. 12 TRBJ1-6 TRBV30 CAWTGGGSPLHF
. 14 TRBJ1-3 TRBV5-1 CASSLGPSGNTIYF
. 16 TRBJ2-7 TRBV28 CASSSPSPSAGYEQYF
. 14 TRBJ1-1 TRBV7-3 CASTPNAGGTEAFF
. 13 TRBJ2-5 TRBV18 CASSRSSQETQYF
. 15 TRBJ1-3 TRBV5-1 CASSPRQGSGNTIYF
. 13 TRBJ2-2 TRBV6-5 CASTRGNTGELFF
once 15 TRBJ1-4 TRBV15 CATSRDRALNEKLFF
once 13 TRBJ2-7 TRBV6-1 CASSSRELGEQYF